One and the same sample provided the 5 T cell receptor beta chains below, sequenced in a study of blood T cell repertoires in COVID-19 (dated by TCRdb to about 2020). Receptor amplification or capture employed the immunoSEQ multiplex PCR assay. TCRdb took this table from immuneACCESS and kept in-frame rearrangements with V and J called. Such tables lack part of the clones; where checked against another copy, unresolved V genes explain under half of the gap, and the rest is unexplained. The sample profile shows over 80,000 clones; approximately 87% of them were found once. About 20% of the sample comes from the top ten. Sequenced: peripheral blood. These receptors all come from a human donor in a cohort sampled during active COVID-19.

This chain links TRBV7-2 with TRBJ2-3; D perhaps matches TRBD2 (5 bases). This CDR3 is built from 16 residues. CDR1 and CDR2 (germline): SGHTA, FQGNSA. The V and J ends lost 5 bases and 0 bases respectively, with 15 bases between them. CDR3 residues: CASSLPVGGSTDTQYF. The CDR3 DNA follows: TGTGCCAGCAGCCTCCCGGTCGGCGGGAGCACAGATACGCAGTATTTT.

This clone was seen only once. The J gene is TRBJ1-1, the V gene TRBV9; a weak D match, TRBD1 (6 bases). CDR1 and CDR2 from the germline V gene are SGDLS and YYNGEE. The CDR3 is 13 amino acids. Trimming took 2 bases from V and 11 from J, leaving 16 bases between them. CDR3: CASSVWGQGDAFF. CDR3 in DNA: TGTGCCAGCAGCGTGTGGGGGCAGGGCGACGCTTTCTTT.

V gene TRBV24-1 combines with J gene TRBJ2-2, with a possible D match to TRBD1 (6 bases). Germline lookup yields CDR1 KGHDR and CDR2 SFDVKD. Between the trimmed V and J ends, which lost 4 bases and 1 base, there was a span of 12 bases. The CDR3 covers 16 residues. The CDR3 DNA sequence: TGTGCCACCAGTGACACAGGGTCGGGGAACACCGGGGAGCTGTTTTTT. Residues: CATSDTGSGNTGELFF.

J is TRBJ2-7 and V is TRBV4-3; 7 bases map to TRBD1. The V and J ends lost 0 bases and 0 bases, in that order; junction bases with no gene match: 8. Germline-derived CDR1 and CDR2 are LGHNA and YSLEER. This CDR3 region has 17 residues. The CDR3 nucleotides are TGCGCCAGCAGCCAAGATGTTAAGGGACAGAGCTCCTACGAGCAGTACTTC. Translated: CASSQDVKGQSSYEQYF.

V usage is TRBV5-4 and J usage is TRBJ1-6; D is unclear. With 1 base removed from V and 7 bases from J, the gap between germline ends came to 9 bases. CDR3 length: 14 amino acids. Germline V gene data show CDR1 as SGHNT and CDR2 as YYREEE (reference sequence). In DNA form, the CDR3 reads TGTGCCAGCAGCTTGTTTAATTCCAATTCACCCCTCCACTTT. This translates into CASSLFNSNSPLHF.